This T cell receptor (beta chain) was sequenced for a study of radiotherapy plus CTLA-4 blockade in lung cancer (dated by TCRdb to 2016 to 2019). Some background on the complete study: Objective responses were observed in about 17% of enrolled patients, and disease control was achieved in roughly 29%.

Ends trimmed: V by 4 bases, J by 8 bases; bases unmatched to a gene: 18. Measured from the cysteine to the phenylalanine, the CDR3 is 17 residues long. Only the CDR3 region is kept as DNA, spanning 51 bases read in frame from base 1. CDR1 and CDR2 are drawn from the germline V gene: SGDLS, YYNGEE. Libraries were built with the immunoSEQ multiplex PCR assay. TCRdb's version of the immuneACCESS table is confined to in-frame rearrangements and falls short of the full clone set. An unresolved V gene accounts for under half of the shortfall where checked; the remainder is of unknown origin. The sample table records tens of thousands of clones; about 79% of these occur just once. The ten most abundant clones make up under 4.5% of the sample. To note about this clone: The specificity of this receptor is unknown. No base quality values were provided; no much bigger clone lies one nucleotide off.

General conclusions and limits of the study: Early dynamic changes in blood T cell clones, together with increased serum interferon-beta after radiation, were reported as the strongest predictors of response. After treatment with radiotherapy and ipilimumab, TCR clones that originated in tumors expanded in peripheral blood.

The study evaluated CTLA-4 blockade (ipilimumab) given together with focal radiation therapy in patients who had chemo-refractory metastatic non-small-cell lung cancer. The starting material was peripheral blood, obtained from a patient treated with radiotherapy plus ipilimumab. This receptor chain uses TRBV9 and TRBJ2-1; 7 of the junction bases match TRBD1. This clonotype was sampled from a human donor with non-small cell lung cancer who had a partial response to radiotherapy plus ipilimumab. Some clones in this sample may be carry-over from other donors' samples. The DNA sequence is TGTGCCAGCAGCCCTGGACAGGCAAAGCGAATCAACGATGAGCAGTTCTTC. Its product reads: CASSPGQAKRINDEQFF.